What follows are 10 T cell receptor beta chains derived from one specimen sequenced in a study of blood T cell repertoires in COVID-19. Profiling relied on immunoSEQ multiplex PCR, and the TCRdb table lists in-frame clones only, not all of them. The sample contains some 130,000 clones, over 75% of which appear only once. The sample taken for sequencing was peripheral blood. The origin of the receptors is a man aged 35 to 55 with active or convalescent COVID-19.

The rearrangement links TRBV19 to TRBJ1-5; TRBD1 agrees at 9 bases. J lost 3 bases, V lost 10 bases, and 7 bases had no gene match. Looked up from germline, CDR1 is LNHDA and CDR2 is SQIVND (reference sequence). The CDR3 has 14 amino acids. Written as DNA, the CDR3 is TGTGCCACGCACGGGACAGGGTTCAATCAGCCCCAGCATTTT. This translates into CATHGTGFNQPQHF.

The genes are TRBV16 and TRBJ2-2; maybe TRBD2 (6 bases). The CDR3 has 15 residues. Trimming pared 2 bases from V and 2 bases from J, leaving 9 bases between. Germline CDR1 and CDR2: KGHSY and FQNENV. The chain's CDR3 is CASSQRRGNTGELFF. DNA of the CDR3: TGTGCCAGCAGCCAAAGGAGGGGCAACACCGGGGAGCTGTTTTTT.

The count of this clone is one. This chain connects TRBV30 to TRBJ1-5; 7 bases match TRBD1. With 2 bases clipped from V and 0 bases from J, the junction kept 7 bases outside the gene matches. CDR3 size: 16 residues. CDR1 and CDR2 from the germline V gene are GTSNPN and SVGIG (reference sequence). The CDR3 sequence is CAWSTGTANSNQPQHF. As DNA, the CDR3 is TGTGCCTGGAGTACCGGGACAGCAAATAGCAATCAGCCCCAGCATTTT.

This rearrangement joins TRBV5-6 to TRBJ2-3; no clear D gene. Germline-derived CDR1 and CDR2 are SGHDT and YYEEEE. The germline V and J ends were trimmed by 3 bases and 1 base, with 18 bases remaining between them. The length of the CDR3 is 17 residues. For the CDR3, the DNA is TGTGCCAGCAGCTCGCTCCTGAGCGCCCTAGGCACAGATACGCAGTATTTT. It encodes CASSSLLSALGTDTQYF.

This chain connects TRBV5-1 to TRBJ2-7; D might be TRBD1 (6 bases). Germline V gene sequence: CDR1 SGHRS, CDR2 YFSETQ. V was pared by 4 bases and J by 1 base, with 15 bases between. This CDR3 spans 15 amino acids. The CDR3 is CASSEDQGMSYEQYF. CDR3 sequence (DNA): TGCGCCAGCAGCGAGGACCAGGGGATGTCCTACGAGCAGTACTTC.

V and J are TRBV4-1 and TRBJ2-1, with D perhaps TRBD1 (6 bases). Germline CDR1 reads MGHRA; CDR2 reads YSYEKL. Trimming shortened V by 0 bases and J by 0 bases, and 15 bases separated the two germline ends. This CDR3 region has 18 residues. CDR3 nucleotides: TGCGCCAGCAGCCAAGATGGGGCCAGGGGAAGCTCCTACAATGAGCAGTTCTTC. Its translation: CASSQDGARGSSYNEQFF.

The rearrangement uses TRBV25-1 and TRBJ1-1; no clear D gene. Germline CDR1 reads MGHDK; CDR2 reads SYGVNS. CDR3 length: 15 amino acids. The ends were cut back, 6 bases at V and 0 bases at J, with 14 bases in the middle. CDR3 amino acids: CASRLGEVMNTEAFF. The CDR3 DNA reads as TGTGCCAGCAGGCTCGGGGAAGTTATGAACACTGAAGCTTTCTTT. Based on the CDR3 plus reference TRBV25-1 and TRBJ1-1, the full variable domain is EADIYQTPRYLVIGTGKKITLECSQTMGHDKMYWYQQDPGMELHLIHYSYGVNSTEKGDLSSESTVSRIRTEHFPLTLESARPSHTSQYLCASRLGEVMNTEAFFGQGTRLTVV.

This chain links TRBV5-1 with TRBJ2-5; 9 nucleotides match TRBD1. The CDR3 is 13 residues long. CDR1 and CDR2 (germline): SGHRS, YFSETQ. Trimming cost V 8 bases and J 2 bases; bases outside gene matches: 4. CDR3 loop: CASRTGDQETQYF. In nucleotides, the CDR3 is TGCGCCAGTAGGACAGGGGATCAAGAGACCCAGTACTTC.

The CDR3: CASGTREAGRDYEQYF. In DNA, the CDR3 is TGTGCCAGTGGGACCCGAGAAGCGGGCAGGGACTACGAGCAGTACTTC. The genes are TRBV6-4 and TRBJ2-7, with D possibly matching TRBD2 (6 bases). Germline V gene lookup returns CDR1 MRHNA and CDR2 SNTAGT. This CDR3 is 16 amino acids long. The germline V and J ends were trimmed by 9 bases and 3 bases, with 24 bases remaining between them.

The rearrangement joins TRBV13 to TRBJ1-6; the match to TRBD1 covers 10 bases. The CDR3 contains 15 residues. Germline V gene sequence: CDR1 PRHDT, CDR2 FYEKMQ (reference sequence). V was clipped by 5 bases and J by 8 bases; unmatched bases: 6. The CDR3 protein is CASSVDRGPHSPLHF. CDR3 coding DNA: TGTGCCAGCAGCGTCGACAGGGGGCCACATTCACCCCTCCACTTT.